This is a list of T cell receptor beta chains from one sample in a study of T cells in Graves' hyperthyroidism and ophthalmopathy. TCRdb independently ran MiXCR on the multiplex PCR reads; one entry per CDR3 protein. The sample includes under 350,000 distinct CDR3 sequences, about an eighth of them seen just once. The sequenced sample was blood. The receptor source for this set is a woman aged 40 to 55 with Graves' ophthalmopathy. CDR3s include the opening cysteine and the closing phenylalanine or tryptophan. The order of the fields is CDR3 length, clone size, V gene, D gene, J gene, CDR3 DNA, CDR3 protein. A D gene is named only where the DNA matches it firmly. Expanded clones are given a class, and other clones once, few, many or no size at all.

>16|many|TRBV10-3|TRBD1|TRBJ2-1
TGTGCCATCAGTGAGTCGAGGACAGGTGATTTTAATGAGCAGTTCTTC
CAISESRTGDFNEQFF
>15|many|TRBV27|.|TRBJ1-1
TGTGCCAGCAGTTTTGGTATAGCAGTGAACACTGAAGCTTTCTTT
CASSFGIAVNTEAFF
>14|.|TRBV20-1|.|TRBJ1-2
TGCAGTGCTAAAATGGGGGGGAACAACTATGGCTACACCTTC
CSAKMGGNNYGYTF
>15|many|TRBV11-3|TRBD1|TRBJ2-1
TGTGCCAGCAGCCCAGGGACAGGGTTCGGCGATGAGCAGTTCTTC
CASSPGTGFGDEQFF
>15|many|TRBV7-6|.|TRBJ1-1
TGTGCCAGCAGCCCAAATTCACTTGGGAACACTGAAGCTTTCTTT
CASSPNSLGNTEAFF
>15|.|TRBV27|TRBD1|TRBJ2-7
TGTGCCAGCAGTTTAATCTGGACAGGGTGGTACGAGCAGTACTTC
CASSLIWTGWYEQYF
>15|.|TRBV2|TRBD1|TRBJ1-6
TGTGCCAGCAGGGCCTTCCGGGACAGGGTGAGGATAAGCCACTTT
CASRAFRDRVRISHF
>12|few|TRBV12-3/TRBV12-4|.|TRBJ2-1
TGTGCCAGCAGTCCCCAGGTCAACGAGCAGTTCTTC
CASSPQVNEQFF
>15|many|TRBV28|TRBD1|TRBJ2-7
TGTGCCAGCAGTTTGCAATCAGGGGGCTCCTACGAGCAGTACTTC
CASSLQSGGSYEQYF
>13|few|TRBV2|.|TRBJ2-1
TGTGCCAGCGGGAATAGCTTTCGTAATGAGCAGTTCTTC
CASGNSFRNEQFF
>15|few|TRBV20-1|.|TRBJ2-1
TGCAGTGCTAGGAAGGGGGGGCCCGCCTACAATGAGCAGTTCTTC
CSARKGGPAYNEQFF
>16|few|TRBV2|TRBD1|TRBJ1-1
TGTGCCAGCTTTGGACAGGGGAGTAGGGTGACCACTGAAGCTTTCTTT
CASFGQGSRVTTEAFF
>15|many|TRBV4-1|.|TRBJ2-3
TGCGCCAGCAGCCGAGCCGAGGGGGGAACAGATACGCAGTATTTT
CASSRAEGGTDTQYF
>19|few|TRBV7-9|TRBD2|TRBJ2-1
TGTGCCAGCAGCCAAGACAGGGGAGGATCTAGCGGGAGGGCATATGAGCAGTTCTTC
CASSQDRGGSSGRAYEQFF
>15|few|TRBV29-1|.|TRBJ1-1
TGCAGCGTCGCCGGACGGCTATCGGGCGACACTGAAGCTTTCTTT
CSVAGRLSGDTEAFF
>14|many|TRBV6-1|TRBD2|TRBJ2-7
TGTGCCAGCAGTGGACTAGCGGGAGTGGGTGAGCAGTACTTC
CASSGLAGVGEQYF
>14|.|TRBV18|.|TRBJ2-3
TGTGCCAGCTCACCACCTGCAGGGCCAGATACGCAGTATTTT
CASSPPAGPDTQYF
>15|.|TRBV27|.|TRBJ2-7
TGTGCCAGCACCACCCGCGGGCTGAGCTCCTACGAGCAGTACTTC
CASTTRGLSSYEQYF
>13|many|TRBV2|.|TRBJ1-1
TGTGCCAGCACCTCCGGGCGAAACACTGAAGCTTTCTTT
CASTSGRNTEAFF
>15|.|TRBV5-6|.|TRBJ2-7
TGTGCCAGCAGCTCAACCATTACCGGGGAGTACGAGCAGTACTTC
CASSSTITGEYEQYF
>12|many|TRBV20-1|.|TRBJ2-5
TGCAGTGGAGACCCGAGAGAAGAGACCCAGTACTTC
CSGDPREETQYF
>15|.|TRBV7-9|.|TRBJ1-1
TGTGCCAGCAGCTTAGGAGCAGGGTTATACACTGAAGCTTTCTTT
CASSLGAGLYTEAFF
>14|.|TRBV4-1|TRBD2|TRBJ2-1
TGCGCCAGCCAACTAGCGGTGACCTACAATGAGCAGTTCTTC
CASQLAVTYNEQFF
>15|.|TRBV20-1|.|TRBJ2-7
TGCAGTGCCTTCCACGGCAGGGGGGACTCCTACGAGCAGTACTTC
CSAFHGRGDSYEQYF
>17|few|TRBV10-2|TRBD2|TRBJ2-7
TGCGCCAGCAGTGTTGAGGAGGTCGGGACTAGCTCCTACGAGCAGTACTTC
CASSVEEVGTSSYEQYF
>12|few|TRBV20-1|.|TRBJ2-3
TGCAGTGCTCCTAGGGGCCCAGATACGCAGTATTTT
CSAPRGPDTQYF
>15|few|TRBV27|.|TRBJ2-2
TGTGCCAGCAGTTTATTCAGGGGCAACGCCGGGGAGCTGTTTTTT
CASSLFRGNAGELFF
>19|many|TRBV12-3/TRBV12-4|TRBD1|TRBJ1-5
TGTGCCAGCAGCCGAAAGTACGGGACAGCTTACGAGAGCAATCAGCCCCAGCATTTT
CASSRKYGTAYESNQPQHF
>16|few|TRBV3-1|.|TRBJ2-1
TGTGCCAGCAGCCAAGATTTGGCAGGTCCGTTCGATGAGCAGTTCTTC
CASSQDLAGPFDEQFF